This record covers a single T cell receptor beta chain. This sample is part of a study of blood T cell repertoires in COVID-19. Study summary: The samples span acute and convalescent COVID-19 from the United States, Italy and Spain. The analysed material was cDNA or gDNA that came from T cells, B-cell-depleted T cells, or PBMCs.

Source study methods: Nucleated cell counts were estimated from reference gene primer amplification. The table came from immunoSEQ multiplex PCR; TCRdb's copy has only in-frame clones and leaves some out. D and trimming were read from the DNA, whereas the V and J calls and clone size are those reported in that table. The top ten clones hold 3.3% of a sample with approximately 100,000 clones, around 83% of them seen once. Trimming at V came to 4 bases and at J to 7 bases, leaving 9 bases not matched to a gene. Germline-derived CDR1 and CDR2 are SGHTS and YDEGEE. This CDR3 region has 15 residues. The rearrangement joins TRBV5-8 to TRBJ1-4; 8 bases map to TRBD1. This receptor was obtained from a woman of 80 years or more with active or convalescent COVID-19. The sequenced sample was peripheral blood. CDR3 sequence (DNA): TGTGCCAGCAGCCTAGCAGGGGGCGCGGTTGAAAAACTGTTTTTT. Translated: CASSLAGGAVEKLFF.